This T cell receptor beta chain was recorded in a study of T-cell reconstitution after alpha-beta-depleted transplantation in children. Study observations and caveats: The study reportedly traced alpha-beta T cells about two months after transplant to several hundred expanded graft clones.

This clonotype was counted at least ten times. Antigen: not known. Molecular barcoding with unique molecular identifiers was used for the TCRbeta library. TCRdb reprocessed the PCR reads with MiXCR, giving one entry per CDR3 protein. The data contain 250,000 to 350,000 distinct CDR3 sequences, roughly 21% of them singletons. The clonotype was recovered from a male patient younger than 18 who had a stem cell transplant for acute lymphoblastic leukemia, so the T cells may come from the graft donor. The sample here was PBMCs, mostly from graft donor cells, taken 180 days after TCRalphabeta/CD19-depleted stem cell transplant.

CDR3 in DNA: TGTGCCAGCAGCAGGACTAGCGGGAGGCAAGAGACCCAGTACTTC. As protein: CASSRTSGRQETQYF. The chain joins TRBV5-6 to TRBJ2-5; 14 positions agree with TRBD2. From germline, CDR1 is SGHDT and CDR2 YYEEEE. The trim removed 4 bases at V and 2 bases at J, leaving 1 base unmatched. This CDR3 is built from 15 residues.